These 9 T cell receptor beta chains came from one sample sequenced in a study of technical replicates of blood from a few donors (dated 2017 in TCRdb). Library prep was done by the immunoSEQ multiplex PCR assay. TCRdb provides this immuneACCESS table in a form limited to in-frame rearrangements. Some clones are lacking; in checked studies, under half of them reflect an unresolved V gene, and why the rest are absent is not known. Present in this sample are around 58,000 clones, around nine tenths of which were seen just once. The ten top clones hold about 5% of the sample. Sequenced material: PBMCs. All receptors come from a human donor in good health. Some clones in this sample may be carry-over from other donors' samples.

CDR3 nucleotide sequence: TGCGCCAGCAGCTTGAGCAGGGATTACAATGAGCAGTTCTTC. It specifies CASSLSRDYNEQFF. The chain uses TRBV5-1 and TRBJ2-1, with a tentative D call TRBD1 (5 bases). The CDR3 totals 14 residues. Trimming removed 1 base from V and 4 bases from J, with 9 bases in between. Looked up from germline, CDR1 is SGHRS and CDR2 is YFSETQ.

The chain recombines TRBV9 with TRBJ1-2; weak D call: TRBD1 (5 bases). CDR3 length: 14 amino acids. Between the trimmed V and J ends, which lost 2 bases and 0 bases, there was a span of 8 bases. The germline gives CDR1 SGDLS, CDR2 YYNGEE. CDR3 coding DNA: TGTGCCAGCAGCGTTTCAGGGACTAACTATGGCTACACCTTC. It translates to CASSVSGTNYGYTF. Full variable domain (remainder filled in from reference TRBV9 and TRBJ1-2): DSGVTQTPKHLITATGQRVTLRCSPRSGDLSVYWYQQSLDQGLQFLIQYYNGEERAKGNILERFSAQQFPDLHSELNLSSLELGDSALYFCASSVSGTNYGYTFGSGTRLTVV.

The rearrangement links TRBV5-8 to TRBJ1-3; 8 bases are shared with TRBD1. Germline V gives CDR1 SGHTS, CDR2 YDEGEE. The J segment lost 2 bases and the V segment lost 10 bases, leaving 11 bases of the junction unmatched. The CDR3 spans 15 residues. CDR3: CAQDRVGATGNTIYF. The CDR3 DNA is TGTGCCCAGGACAGGGTGGGTGCAACTGGAAACACCATATATTTT.

The genes are TRBV7-3 and TRBJ1-1; no reliable D call. The germline V gene encodes CDR1 SGHTA and CDR2 FQGTGA. The CDR3 length is 13 residues. With 3 bases removed from V and 0 bases from J, the gap between germline ends came to 5 bases. CDR3 residues: CASSLAMNTEAFF. The CDR3 region has the DNA TGTGCCAGCAGCTTGGCCATGAACACTGAAGCTTTCTTT.

The rearrangement uses TRBV19 and TRBJ1-6, with D unclear. Between the trimmed V and J ends, which lost 7 bases and 6 bases, there was a span of 22 bases. This CDR3 comprises 17 residues. Germline V gene lookup returns CDR1 LNHDA and CDR2 SQIVND (reference sequence). The CDR3 sequence is CASIERVAGLGNSPLHF. In DNA, the CDR3 is TGTGCCAGTATCGAACGGGTCGCGGGCCTCGGTAATTCACCCCTCCACTTT.

As concerns this clone: Mismatch with germline at one junction end may stem from a read error. The DNA of the CDR3 is TGTGCCAGCAGCTTAATGGCTAGCGGGGGCCCCATACTCTTC. Protein: CASSLMASGGPILF. This rearrangement joins TRBV7-7 to TRBJ2-1, with 10 bases that match TRBD2. CDR1 is SSHAT and CDR2 is FNYEAQ in the germline V gene (reference sequence). There are 14 residues in the CDR3. The full variable domain, with the rest looked up from reference TRBV7-7 and TRBJ2-1, is GAGVSQSPRYKVTKRGQDVTLRCDPISSHATLYWYQQALGQGPEFLTYFNYEAQPDKSGLPSDRFSAERPEGSISTLTIQRTEQRDSAMYRCASSLMASGGPILFGPGTRLTVL.

The chain combines TRBV6-1 with TRBJ2-7; 7 bases match TRBD1. The CDR3 is 16 residues long. In germline, CDR1 is MNHNS, CDR2 SASEGT. V gave up 2 bases and J gave up 4 bases; unmatched junction bases: 11. The CDR3 nucleotides read TGTGCCAGCAGTGAAACCCAGGGGGTTCTTCCTTACGAGCAGTACTTC. Its translation is CASSETQGVLPYEQYF.

CDR3 residues: CASREGSLNTEAFF. The DNA for the CDR3 is TGTGCCAGCAGGGAGGGGTCTTTGAACACTGAAGCTTTCTTT. The genes are TRBV7-2 and TRBJ1-1; possibly TRBD1 for D (5 bases). V shed 6 bases and J shed 0 bases, with 11 bases lying between them. Germline assignment: CDR1 SGHTA and CDR2 FQGNSA. The CDR3 totals 14 residues.

CDR3 nucleotide sequence: TGTGCCAGCTCACCACACGAGGATCAGCCCCAGCATTTT. This gives the protein CASSPHEDQPQHF. This rearrangement joins TRBV18 to TRBJ1-5; unclear D gene. This CDR3 has 13 amino acids. Trimming removed 1 base from V and 5 bases from J, with 6 bases in between. CDR1 and CDR2 from the germline V gene are KGHSH and LQKENI.